Listed below are T cell receptor beta chains from one sample, sequenced in a study of CD4 T cells in relation to SARS-CoV-2 and coronaviruses. The table came from immunoSEQ multiplex PCR; TCRdb's copy has only in-frame clones and leaves some out. The table has some 44,000 clones, over 75% seen once; the top ten hold about 1.3%. For these receptors, no antigen is known. Sequenced material: naive CD4+ T cells from PBMCs, cultured in vitro. The receptors were sampled from an adult with COVID-19. Each CDR3 is given with its conserved first and last residue. The order of the fields is J gene, clone size, D gene, V gene, CDR3 DNA, CDR3 protein. The D gene is left open where the match is weak. Expanded clones are given a class, and other clones once, few, many or no size at all.

j_gene: TRBJ1-1; abundance: -; d_gene: TRBD1; v_gene: TRBV6-5; CDR3nt: TGTGCCAGCAGCAGGGGGGGGAACACTGAAGCTTTCTTT; CDR3aa: CASSRGGNTEAFF
j_gene: TRBJ2-7; abundance: -; d_gene: -; v_gene: TRBV9; CDR3nt: TGTGCCAGCAGCGTAGAGGCGGGACGAGGTTACGAGCAGTACTTC; CDR3aa: CASSVEAGRGYEQYF
j_gene: TRBJ2-7; abundance: -; d_gene: -; v_gene: TRBV5-6; CDR3nt: TGTGCCAGCAGCTTGGGCTTCACCTCCTACGAGCAGTACTTC; CDR3aa: CASSLGFTSYEQYF
j_gene: TRBJ2-2; abundance: few; d_gene: TRBD2; v_gene: TRBV3-1/TRBV3-2; CDR3nt: TGTGCCAGCAGCTCCCTCGGGTCTAGCGGGACCGGGGAGCTGTTTTTT; CDR3aa: CASSSLGSSGTGELFF
j_gene: TRBJ2-3; abundance: -; d_gene: -; v_gene: TRBV11-3; CDR3nt: TGTGCCAGCAGCTCCTTTAGCGAAAATACGCAGTATTTT; CDR3aa: CASSSFSENTQYF
j_gene: TRBJ1-5; abundance: -; d_gene: -; v_gene: TRBV6-6; CDR3nt: TGTGCCAGCAGTTACTCGACGGAGGGGCCCCAGCATTTT; CDR3aa: CASSYSTEGPQHF
j_gene: TRBJ1-5; abundance: -; d_gene: -; v_gene: TRBV5-3; CDR3nt: TGTGCCAGAAGCTTGGGGCAGGGAATCGATCAGCCCCAGCATTTT; CDR3aa: CARSLGQGIDQPQHF
j_gene: TRBJ2-7; abundance: few; d_gene: -; v_gene: TRBV5-1; CDR3nt: TGCGCCAGCAGCTTGGATGGCTACGAGCAGTACTTC; CDR3aa: CASSLDGYEQYF
j_gene: TRBJ1-6; abundance: -; d_gene: TRBD1; v_gene: TRBV28; CDR3nt: TGTGCCAGTCTACGTGGGGGACAGGTGAATTCACCCCTCCACTTT; CDR3aa: CASLRGGQVNSPLHF
j_gene: TRBJ2-3; abundance: -; d_gene: -; v_gene: TRBV3-1/TRBV3-2; CDR3nt: TGTGCCAGCAGCCAAACATCAGATACGCAGTATTTT; CDR3aa: CASSQTSDTQYF
j_gene: TRBJ2-1; abundance: -; d_gene: TRBD2; v_gene: TRBV6-2/TRBV6-3; CDR3nt: TGTGCCAGCAGTTACTTAATGACGAGGGTCCGCGGGAGAGATGAGCAGTTCTTC; CDR3aa: CASSYLMTRVRGRDEQFF
j_gene: TRBJ2-1; abundance: -; d_gene: -; v_gene: TRBV3-1/TRBV3-2; CDR3nt: TGTGCCAGCAGCCAAGATCACGGTGGGACAAGGGAAGAGTGTGAGCAGTTCTTC; CDR3aa: CASSQDHGGTREECEQFF
j_gene: TRBJ1-1; abundance: -; d_gene: -; v_gene: TRBV18; CDR3nt: TGTGCCAGCTCACCTGGGGGTGGGTCGAACACTGAAGCTTTCTTT; CDR3aa: CASSPGGGSNTEAFF
j_gene: TRBJ1-1; abundance: -; d_gene: TRBD1; v_gene: TRBV19; CDR3nt: TGTGCCAGTAGTGACTTAACGGGACAGTTTAACACTGAAGCTTTCTTT; CDR3aa: CASSDLTGQFNTEAFF
j_gene: TRBJ2-1; abundance: -; d_gene: -; v_gene: TRBV9; CDR3nt: TGTGCCAGCAGCCCCCGGGTTCAGGGTTTCAATGAGCAGTTCTTC; CDR3aa: CASSPRVQGFNEQFF
j_gene: TRBJ2-7; abundance: -; d_gene: -; v_gene: TRBV3-1/TRBV3-2; CDR3nt: TGTGCCAGCAGCCAAGTCATTACTAGCGAGCAGTACTTC; CDR3aa: CASSQVITSEQYF
j_gene: TRBJ1-1; abundance: -; d_gene: -; v_gene: TRBV18; CDR3nt: TGTGCCAGCTCACCCCGCGGGGGAGGGACTGAAGCTTTCTTT; CDR3aa: CASSPRGGGTEAFF
j_gene: TRBJ2-7; abundance: -; d_gene: TRBD2; v_gene: TRBV15; CDR3nt: TGTGCCACCGGGACTAGCGGGACCTACGAGCAGTACTTC; CDR3aa: CATGTSGTYEQYF
j_gene: TRBJ1-1; abundance: -; d_gene: TRBD1; v_gene: TRBV2; CDR3nt: TGTGCCAGGCCAGGTGGGACAGGGGAGAACACTGAAGCTTTCTTT; CDR3aa: CARPGGTGENTEAFF
j_gene: TRBJ1-1; abundance: -; d_gene: -; v_gene: TRBV30; CDR3nt: TGTGCCTGGAGTGGAGGAACGAGGGCTTTCTTT; CDR3aa: CAWSGGTRAFF
j_gene: TRBJ2-7; abundance: once; d_gene: -; v_gene: TRBV30; CDR3nt: TGTGCCTGGCTCTCAAAAGACAATTCCTACGAGCAGTACTTC; CDR3aa: CAWLSKDNSYEQYF
j_gene: TRBJ1-1; abundance: few; d_gene: -; v_gene: TRBV12-3/TRBV12-4; CDR3nt: TGTGCCAGCAGTTTGGGGGGAAACACTGAAGCTTTCTTT; CDR3aa: CASSLGGNTEAFF
j_gene: TRBJ1-2; abundance: few; d_gene: TRBD1; v_gene: TRBV20-1; CDR3nt: TGCAGTGCTAGTAGACAGGGGAGCGGCTACACCTTC; CDR3aa: CSASRQGSGYTF
j_gene: TRBJ1-6; abundance: -; d_gene: TRBD1; v_gene: TRBV5-1; CDR3nt: TGCGCCAGCAGCTTGGCGGGACAGCCTTATAATTCACCCCTCCACTTT; CDR3aa: CASSLAGQPYNSPLHF
j_gene: TRBJ1-5; abundance: -; d_gene: -; v_gene: TRBV28; CDR3nt: TGTGCCAGCAGACTCCCTTGGGGCGCGATCCAGCCCCAGCATTTT; CDR3aa: CASRLPWGAIQPQHF
j_gene: TRBJ2-2; abundance: -; d_gene: -; v_gene: TRBV11-3; CDR3nt: TGTGCCAGCAGCTTAGGACTGTCCCGCGGGGAGCTGTTTTTT; CDR3aa: CASSLGLSRGELFF
j_gene: TRBJ2-5; abundance: -; d_gene: -; v_gene: TRBV28; CDR3nt: TGTGCCAGCAGGGACAGTATGTACCAAGAGACCCAGTACTTC; CDR3aa: CASRDSMYQETQYF
j_gene: TRBJ1-5; abundance: -; d_gene: -; v_gene: TRBV30; CDR3nt: TGTGCCTGGAGTGTAGACAGGATGAGCCAGCCCCAGCATTTT; CDR3aa: CAWSVDRMSQPQHF
j_gene: TRBJ2-1; abundance: -; d_gene: TRBD1; v_gene: TRBV28; CDR3nt: TGTGCCAGCAGTGCGGGACAGGGGCGATTACCCTCCTACAATGAGCAGTTCTTC; CDR3aa: CASSAGQGRLPSYNEQFF
j_gene: TRBJ2-5; abundance: -; d_gene: TRBD1; v_gene: TRBV18; CDR3nt: TGTGCCAGCTCATCGCCCGGGACAGGGTTCGAGACCCAGTACTTC; CDR3aa: CASSSPGTGFETQYF
j_gene: TRBJ2-1; abundance: -; d_gene: TRBD2; v_gene: TRBV2; CDR3nt: TGTGCCAGCAGTGAAGGCCTAGCGGGAACTCATGAGCAGTTCTTC; CDR3aa: CASSEGLAGTHEQFF
j_gene: TRBJ2-1; abundance: -; d_gene: TRBD2; v_gene: TRBV11-3; CDR3nt: TGTGCCAGCGTACCCTGGTCGGGACTAGCGGGACGGGAATCGTACAATGAGCAGTTCTTC; CDR3aa: CASVPWSGLAGRESYNEQFF
j_gene: TRBJ2-1; abundance: -; d_gene: TRBD2; v_gene: TRBV28; CDR3nt: TGTGCCAGCAGCGCAATGGGAGCTAGCGGGAGGAATGAGCAGTTCTTC; CDR3aa: CASSAMGASGRNEQFF
j_gene: TRBJ2-7; abundance: -; d_gene: TRBD2; v_gene: TRBV18; CDR3nt: TGTGCCAGCTCAACAGTAACCGGGAGGAAGGACGAGCAGTACTTC; CDR3aa: CASSTVTGRKDEQYF
j_gene: TRBJ1-2; abundance: -; d_gene: TRBD1; v_gene: TRBV4-1; CDR3nt: TGCGCCAGCAGCACAACAAGGACAGGGAGCTCTTCTAACTATGGCTACACCTTC; CDR3aa: CASSTTRTGSSSNYGYTF
j_gene: TRBJ2-7; abundance: once; d_gene: -; v_gene: TRBV19; CDR3nt: TGTGCCAGTAGTATTAGGGCCGGGACTGAGGGTTACGAGCAGTACTTC; CDR3aa: CASSIRAGTEGYEQYF
j_gene: TRBJ1-6; abundance: -; d_gene: TRBD1; v_gene: TRBV3-1/TRBV3-2; CDR3nt: TGTGCCAGCAGCCAAGGGACAGGGGTCAATTCACCCCTCCACTTT; CDR3aa: CASSQGTGVNSPLHF
j_gene: TRBJ2-7; abundance: -; d_gene: TRBD1; v_gene: TRBV5-4; CDR3nt: TGTGCCAGCAGTAACAGGGGGGCCTACGAGCAGTACTTC; CDR3aa: CASSNRGAYEQYF
j_gene: TRBJ2-3; abundance: -; d_gene: TRBD1; v_gene: TRBV5-1; CDR3nt: TGCGCCAGCAGCCCGCGGGACAGGGACACAGATACGCAGTATTTT; CDR3aa: CASSPRDRDTDTQYF
j_gene: TRBJ2-3; abundance: -; d_gene: -; v_gene: TRBV9; CDR3nt: TGTGCCAGCAGCGTAGCGGGGACCACAGATACGCAGTATTTT; CDR3aa: CASSVAGTTDTQYF
j_gene: TRBJ1-5; abundance: -; d_gene: -; v_gene: TRBV11-2; CDR3nt: TGTGCCAGCAGCTTAGGTTGGGCAAATCAGCCCCAGCATTTT; CDR3aa: CASSLGWANQPQHF
j_gene: TRBJ2-1; abundance: -; d_gene: TRBD2; v_gene: TRBV4-2; CDR3nt: TGTGCCAGCAGCCAAGATCGAGCTAGCGGGAAGGAGCAGTTCTTC; CDR3aa: CASSQDRASGKEQFF
j_gene: TRBJ2-7; abundance: -; d_gene: -; v_gene: TRBV2; CDR3nt: TGTGCCAGCAGTGGGGATAACCCCCTGTATTCCGAGCAGTACTTC; CDR3aa: CASSGDNPLYSEQYF
j_gene: TRBJ2-3; abundance: few; d_gene: TRBD2; v_gene: TRBV6-1; CDR3nt: TGTGCCAGCAGTGACCTAGCGGGAGGGCCAGATACGCAGTATTTT; CDR3aa: CASSDLAGGPDTQYF
j_gene: TRBJ2-2; abundance: -; d_gene: -; v_gene: TRBV6-6; CDR3nt: TGTGCCAGCAGTCTCACCTTGGGCGGGAAGGACAGAAGAGATTACACCGGGGAGCTGTTTTTT; CDR3aa: CASSLTLGGKDRRDYTGELFF
j_gene: TRBJ1-5; abundance: -; d_gene: -; v_gene: TRBV7-2; CDR3nt: TGTGCCAGCAGTCTCACCGGGACGGGCAATCAGCCCCAGCATTTT; CDR3aa: CASSLTGTGNQPQHF